The 19 T cell receptor beta chains presented below share a single source sample, sequenced in a study of blood T cell repertoires in COVID-19 (dated by TCRdb to 2019 to 2021). Library preparation was by the immunoSEQ multiplex PCR assay. The table comes from immuneACCESS by way of TCRdb, which keeps in-frame sequences with V and J called. Part of the clones is missing from these tables; in studies checked, under half for an unresolved V gene and the rest for unknown reasons. Recorded for this sample are about 200,000 clones; more than 75% of them occurred a single time. The top ten hold around 4.9% of the sample. The material sequenced was peripheral blood. The receptors come from a woman older than 75 with acute or convalescent COVID-19.

The J gene is TRBJ2-7, the V gene TRBV7-2, with a possible D match to TRBD2 (6 bases). V shed 2 bases and J shed 2 bases, with 16 bases lying between them. Germline CDR1 is SGHTA and CDR2 is FQGNSA. The CDR3 contains 16 residues. CDR3 sequence reads: CASSLNGAGGTYEQYF. The CDR3, as DNA: TGTGCCAGCAGCTTAAATGGGGCGGGCGGGACCTACGAGCAGTACTTC.

V and J are TRBV9 and TRBJ2-6, with 11 bases aligning to TRBD1. Germline trimming cut 4 bases from V and 2 bases from J; bases unmatched to any gene: 5. CDR1 SGDLS and CDR2 YYNGEE come from the germline V gene. The CDR3 length is 17 residues. The CDR3 DNA sequence: TGTGCCAGCAGCCCCCTGGGACAGGGGGCTGGGGCCAACGTCCTGACTTTC. It encodes CASSPLGQGAGANVLTF.

This clone was counted a few times. V is TRBV7-9 and J is TRBJ2-5; D might be TRBD2 (7 bases). The CDR3 runs to 16 residues. Germline-derived CDR1 and CDR2 are SEHNR and FQNEAQ (reference sequence). V shed 6 bases and J shed 5 bases, with 22 bases lying between them. CDR3: CASSGKGGGPLETQYF. Written as DNA, the CDR3 is TGTGCCAGCAGTGGAAAGGGGGGAGGGCCGCTGGAGACCCAGTACTTC. Full variable domain (rest looked up from reference TRBV7-9 and TRBJ2-5): DTGVSQNPRHKITKRGQNVTFRCDPISEHNRLYWYRQTLGQGPEFLTYFQNEAQLEKSRLLSDRFSAERPKGSFSTLEIQRTEQGDSAMYLCASSGKGGGPLETQYFGPGTRLLVL.

J is TRBJ2-6 and V is TRBV5-5, with D unresolved. The germline gives CDR1 SGHKS, CDR2 YYEKEE (reference sequence). CDR3 length: 15 residues. V was shortened by 0 bases and J by 4 bases, with 8 bases between the two germline ends. CDR3 sequence reads: CASSLGASGANVLTF. CDR3 bases: TGTGCCAGCAGCTTGGGAGCCTCCGGGGCCAACGTCCTGACTTTC.

This clone was detected only once. The genes are TRBV28 and TRBJ1-2; 10 bases are shared with TRBD1. V dropped 5 bases and J dropped 1; count of bases not matched to a gene: 4. Germline V gene lookup returns CDR1 MDHEN and CDR2 SYDVKM. There are 15 residues in the CDR3. The CDR3 DNA sequence: TGTGCCAGCAGTGGGACAGGGGCCCTTAACTATGGCTACACCTTC. Protein sequence: CASSGTGALNYGYTF.

This clone was seen only once. The chain is built from TRBV7-2 and TRBJ1-2; D might be TRBD1 (6 bases). From germline, CDR1 is SGHTA and CDR2 FQGNSA. V lost 2 bases to trimming and J lost 4 bases, with 14 bases between them. The CDR3 totals 15 residues. CDR3 sequence (DNA): TGTGCCAGCAGCTTACAACAGGGAGTCCGCTATGGCTACACCTTC. It yields the protein CASSLQQGVRYGYTF.

The chain is built from TRBV5-1 and TRBJ1-4, with no clear D. With 0 bases removed from V and 6 bases from J, the gap between germline ends came to 9 bases. The CDR3 runs 14 residues. CDR1 SGHRS and CDR2 YFSETQ come from the germline V gene. CDR3 protein: CASSLVEVDEKLFF. The CDR3 coding sequence is TGCGCCAGCAGCTTGGTAGAGGTTGATGAAAAACTGTTTTTT.

The chain uses TRBV18 and TRBJ2-3; D call uncertain. Germline V gives CDR1 KGHSH, CDR2 LQKENI. There are 12 residues in the CDR3. Between the trimmed V and J ends, which lost 1 base and 5 bases, there was a span of 4 bases. CDR3 in amino acids: CASSPLEDTQYF. CDR3 nucleotide sequence: TGTGCCAGCTCACCACTAGAAGATACGCAGTATTTT.

The chain links TRBV2 to TRBJ2-7, with D hard to call. CDR1 is SNHLY and CDR2 is FYNNEI in the germline V gene. There are 14 residues in the CDR3. Trimming pared 2 bases from V and 5 bases from J, leaving 13 bases between. The CDR3 coding sequence is TGTGCCAGCAGTGAACTCTTCCAGGTGGACGAGCAGTACTTC. Protein: CASSELFQVDEQYF.

The rearrangement links TRBV9 to TRBJ1-1; D perhaps matches TRBD1 (6 bases). Germline assignment: CDR1 SGDLS and CDR2 YYNGEE. The germline V and J ends were trimmed by 0 bases and 7 bases, with 13 bases remaining between them. The CDR3 sequence is 14 residues long. Here the CDR3 DNA reads TGTGCCAGCAGCGTAGTGGGGGCACGGAGTGAAGCTTTCTTT. The encoded protein is CASSVVGARSEAFF.

The gene calls are TRBV18 and TRBJ1-4; unclear D gene. The CDR3 is 14 residues long. In germline, CDR1 is KGHSH, CDR2 LQKENI. The V gene lost 4 bases and the J gene lost 4 bases, with 10 bases spanning the gap. The CDR3 DNA is TGTGCCAGCTCACTGAGGGCGGATAATGAAAAACTGTTTTTT. The encoded protein is CASSLRADNEKLFF.

The chain combines TRBV11-2 with TRBJ2-5; no clear D gene. Trimming cost V 0 bases and J 2 bases, with 10 bases left between them. The CDR3 loop spans 15 amino acids. Germline V CDR1 and CDR2: SGHAT, FQNNGV. CDR3 DNA sequence: TGTGCCAGCAGCTTAGATCGGGTAGGACAAGAGACCCAGTACTTC. Amino acids: CASSLDRVGQETQYF.

V and J are TRBV6-6 and TRBJ2-7; D gene ambiguous. There are 15 residues in the CDR3. Germline V gene lookup returns CDR1 MNHNY and CDR2 SVGAGI (reference sequence). The V end was cut by 5 bases, the J end by 6 bases, with 20 bases between. This CDR3 is CASSPRLADLGEQYF. DNA of the CDR3: TGTGCCAGCAGTCCGCGACTGGCCGACCTCGGCGAGCAGTACTTC.

The sample holds a few counts of this clone. V usage is TRBV28 and J usage is TRBJ2-7, with 10 positions matching TRBD1. Germline loops: CDR1 MDHEN, CDR2 SYDVKM. V dropped 6 bases and J dropped 5; count of bases not matched to a gene: 7. CDR3 size: 14 residues. CDR3 DNA: TGTGCCAGCAGAGGACAGGGGGGAGGTAACGAGCAGTACTTC. It encodes CASRGQGGGNEQYF.

J is TRBJ2-7 and V is TRBV27; perhaps TRBD1 as D (6 bases). V shed 2 bases and J shed 4 bases, with 15 bases lying between them. The germline CDR1 and CDR2 sequences are MNHEY and SMNVEV (reference sequence). The CDR3 contains 15 residues. CDR3: CASSLDRSSVYEQYF. The CDR3 nucleotides read TGTGCCAGCAGTTTAGACAGGTCAAGTGTTTACGAGCAGTACTTC.

The chain employs TRBV18 and TRBJ1-1, with D unclear. V shed 2 bases and J shed 0 bases, with 7 bases lying between them. CDR3 size: 14 residues. The germline gives CDR1 KGHSH, CDR2 LQKENI. The CDR3 DNA reads as TGTGCCAGCTCACCAAAGGAGATGAACACTGAAGCTTTCTTT. Protein: CASSPKEMNTEAFF.

The chain combines TRBV11-2 with TRBJ1-6; D may be TRBD1 (5 bases). From germline, CDR1 is SGHAT and CDR2 FQNNGV. The CDR3 consists of 16 residues. Trimming took 3 bases from V and 10 from J, leaving 19 bases between them. CDR3 protein: CASSFPPGGRESPLHF. The CDR3 DNA follows: TGTGCCAGCAGCTTTCCCCCCGGGGGAAGGGAATCACCCCTCCACTTT.

V and J are TRBV6-2 or TRBV6-3 and TRBJ1-6; 7 bases agree with TRBD1. Looked up from germline, CDR1 is MNHEY and CDR2 is SVGEGT. Trimming cost V 5 bases and J 6 bases; bases outside gene matches: 7. The CDR3 is 15 amino acids. The CDR3 DNA is TGTGCCAGCAGTCGCAGGGACAGCTCTAATTCACCCCTCCACTTT. It codes for CASSRRDSSNSPLHF.

The chain combines TRBV7-2 with TRBJ2-1; TRBD2 is a possible D gene (5 bases). V lost 5 bases and J 4 bases, leaving 9 bases between the germline ends. CDR3 length: 13 amino acids. CDR1 and CDR2 from the germline V gene are SGHTA and FQGNSA. Here the CDR3 DNA reads TGTGCCAGCAGCGAATGGAGGTACAATGAGCAGTTCTTC. This encodes CASSEWRYNEQFF.